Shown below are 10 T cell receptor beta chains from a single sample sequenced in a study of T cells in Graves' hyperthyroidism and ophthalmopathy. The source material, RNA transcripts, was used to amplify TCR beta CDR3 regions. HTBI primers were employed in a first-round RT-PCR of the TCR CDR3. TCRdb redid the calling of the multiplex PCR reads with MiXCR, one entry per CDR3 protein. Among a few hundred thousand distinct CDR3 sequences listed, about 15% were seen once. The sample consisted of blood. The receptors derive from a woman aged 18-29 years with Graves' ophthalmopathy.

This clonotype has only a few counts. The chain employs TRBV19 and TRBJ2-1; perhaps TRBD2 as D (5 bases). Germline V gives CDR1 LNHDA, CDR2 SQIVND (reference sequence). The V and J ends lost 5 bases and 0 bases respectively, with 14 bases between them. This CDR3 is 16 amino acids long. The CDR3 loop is CASSREGVTSYNEQFF. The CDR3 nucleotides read TGTGCCAGTAGTCGCGAGGGCGTTACCTCCTACAATGAGCAGTTCTTC.

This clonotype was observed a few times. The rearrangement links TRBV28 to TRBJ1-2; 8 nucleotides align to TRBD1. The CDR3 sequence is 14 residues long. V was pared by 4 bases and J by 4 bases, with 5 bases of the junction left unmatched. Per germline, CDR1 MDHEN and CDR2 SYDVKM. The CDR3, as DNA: TGTGCCAGCAGTTCACAGGGGGTTGCCTATGGCTACACCTTC. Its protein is CASSSQGVAYGYTF.

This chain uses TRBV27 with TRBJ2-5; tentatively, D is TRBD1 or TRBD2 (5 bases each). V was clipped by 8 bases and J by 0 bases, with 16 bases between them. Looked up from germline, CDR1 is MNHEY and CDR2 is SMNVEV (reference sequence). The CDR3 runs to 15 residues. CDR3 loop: CASALGVHNQETQYF. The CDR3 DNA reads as TGTGCCAGCGCCCTGGGGGTACACAACCAAGAGACCCAGTACTTC.

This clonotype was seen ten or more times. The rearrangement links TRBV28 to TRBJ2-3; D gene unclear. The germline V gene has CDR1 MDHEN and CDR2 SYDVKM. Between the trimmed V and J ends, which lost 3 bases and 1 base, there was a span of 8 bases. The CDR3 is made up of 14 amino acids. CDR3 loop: CASSFTPGTDTQYF. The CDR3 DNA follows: TGTGCCAGCAGTTTTACCCCCGGCACAGATACGCAGTATTTT.

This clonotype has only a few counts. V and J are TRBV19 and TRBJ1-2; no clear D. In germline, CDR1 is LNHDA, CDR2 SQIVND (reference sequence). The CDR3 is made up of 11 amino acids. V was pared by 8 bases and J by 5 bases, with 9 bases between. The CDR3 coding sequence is TGTGCCAGTGGAGGGAGGTATGGCTACACCTTC. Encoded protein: CASGGRYGYTF.

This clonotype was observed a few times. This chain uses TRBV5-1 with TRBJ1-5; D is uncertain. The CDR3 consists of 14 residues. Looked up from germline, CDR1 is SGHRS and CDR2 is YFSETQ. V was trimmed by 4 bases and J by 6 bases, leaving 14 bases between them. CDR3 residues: CASSTGLVGQPQHF. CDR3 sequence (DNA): TGCGCCAGCAGCACGGGCCTGGTTGGTCAGCCCCAGCATTTT.

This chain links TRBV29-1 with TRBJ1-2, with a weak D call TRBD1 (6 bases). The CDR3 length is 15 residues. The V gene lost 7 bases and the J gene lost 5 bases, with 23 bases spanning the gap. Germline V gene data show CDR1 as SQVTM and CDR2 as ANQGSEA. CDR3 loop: CSGLKQGGEPYGYTF. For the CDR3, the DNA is TGCAGCGGATTAAAACAGGGTGGGGAGCCATATGGCTACACCTTC.

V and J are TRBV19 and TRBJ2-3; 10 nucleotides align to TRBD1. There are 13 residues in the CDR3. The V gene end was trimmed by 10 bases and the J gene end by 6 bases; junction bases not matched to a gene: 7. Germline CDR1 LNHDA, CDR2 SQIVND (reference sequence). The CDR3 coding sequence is TGTGCCACCGGGACAGGGGTGGGCGATACGCAGTATTTT. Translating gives CATGTGVGDTQYF. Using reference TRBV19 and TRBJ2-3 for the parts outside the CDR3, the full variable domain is DGGITQSPKYLFRKEGQNVTLSCEQNLNHDAMYWYRQDPGQGLRLIYYSQIVNDFQKGDIAEGYSVSREKKESFPLTVTSAQKNPTAFYLCATGTGVGDTQYFGPGTRLTVL.

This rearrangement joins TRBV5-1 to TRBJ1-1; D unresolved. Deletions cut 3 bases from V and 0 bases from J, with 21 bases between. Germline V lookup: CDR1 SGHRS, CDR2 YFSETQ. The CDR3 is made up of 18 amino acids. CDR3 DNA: TGCGCCAGCAGCTGGTCCGGGTCCTTAGGTGGTATGAACACTGAAGCTTTCTTT. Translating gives CASSWSGSLGGMNTEAFF.

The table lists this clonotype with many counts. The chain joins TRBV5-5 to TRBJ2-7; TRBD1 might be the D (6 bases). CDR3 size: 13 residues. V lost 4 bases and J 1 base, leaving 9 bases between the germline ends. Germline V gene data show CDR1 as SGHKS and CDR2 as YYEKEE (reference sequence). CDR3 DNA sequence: TGTGCCAGCAGCGTCCAGGGGTCCTACGAGCAGTACTTC. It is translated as CASSVQGSYEQYF.